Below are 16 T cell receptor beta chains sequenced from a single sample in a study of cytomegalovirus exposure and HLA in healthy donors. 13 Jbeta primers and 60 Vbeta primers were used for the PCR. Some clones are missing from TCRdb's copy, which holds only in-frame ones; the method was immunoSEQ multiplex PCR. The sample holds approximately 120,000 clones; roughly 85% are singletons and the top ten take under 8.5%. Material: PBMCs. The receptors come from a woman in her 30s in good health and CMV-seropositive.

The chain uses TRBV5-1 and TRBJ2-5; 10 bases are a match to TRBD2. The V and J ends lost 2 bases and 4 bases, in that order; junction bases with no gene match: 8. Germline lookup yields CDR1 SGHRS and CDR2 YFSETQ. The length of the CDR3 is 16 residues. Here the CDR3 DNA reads TGCGCCAGCAGCTTTGGGAGCGGGGGGGCCCTAGAGACCCAGTACTTC. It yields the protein CASSFGSGGALETQYF.

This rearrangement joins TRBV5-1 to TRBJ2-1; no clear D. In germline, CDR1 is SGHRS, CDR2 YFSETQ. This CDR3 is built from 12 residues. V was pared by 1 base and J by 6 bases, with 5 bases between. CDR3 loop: CASSLNSNEQFF. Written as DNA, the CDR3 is TGCGCCAGCAGCTTGAATAGCAATGAGCAGTTCTTC.

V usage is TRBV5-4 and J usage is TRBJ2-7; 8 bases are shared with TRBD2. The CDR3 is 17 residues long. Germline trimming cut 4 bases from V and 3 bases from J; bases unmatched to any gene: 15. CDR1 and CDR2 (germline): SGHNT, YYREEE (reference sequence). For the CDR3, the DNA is TGTGCCAGCAGCCCCGCCGGGAGGGGAGGTGGGCTCTACGAGCAGTACTTC. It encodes CASSPAGRGGGLYEQYF.

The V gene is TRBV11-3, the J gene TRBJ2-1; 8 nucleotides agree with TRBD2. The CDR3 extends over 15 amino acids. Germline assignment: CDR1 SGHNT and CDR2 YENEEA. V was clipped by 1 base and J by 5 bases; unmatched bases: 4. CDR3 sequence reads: CASSLGPGGDNEQFF. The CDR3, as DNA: TGTGCCAGCAGCTTAGGCCCGGGGGGGGACAATGAGCAGTTCTTC.

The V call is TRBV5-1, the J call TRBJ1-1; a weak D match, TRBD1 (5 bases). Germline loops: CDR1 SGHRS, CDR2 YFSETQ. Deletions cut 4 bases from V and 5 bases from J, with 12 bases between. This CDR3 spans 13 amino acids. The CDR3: CASSRGEETEAFF. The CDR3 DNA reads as TGCGCCAGCAGCCGGGGGGAGGAAACTGAAGCTTTCTTT.

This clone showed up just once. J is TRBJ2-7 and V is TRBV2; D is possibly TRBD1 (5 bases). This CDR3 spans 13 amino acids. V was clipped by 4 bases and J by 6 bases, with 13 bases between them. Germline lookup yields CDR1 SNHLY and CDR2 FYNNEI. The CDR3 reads CASSGGPGGEQYF. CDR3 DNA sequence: TGTGCCAGCAGTGGGGGCCCCGGCGGCGAGCAGTACTTC.

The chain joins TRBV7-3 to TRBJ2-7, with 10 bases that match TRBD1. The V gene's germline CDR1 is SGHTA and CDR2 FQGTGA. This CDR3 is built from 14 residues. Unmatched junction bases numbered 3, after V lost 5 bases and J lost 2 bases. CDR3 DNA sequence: TGTGCCAGCAGCCGGGACAGGGGTACCTACGAGCAGTACTTC. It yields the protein CASSRDRGTYEQYF.

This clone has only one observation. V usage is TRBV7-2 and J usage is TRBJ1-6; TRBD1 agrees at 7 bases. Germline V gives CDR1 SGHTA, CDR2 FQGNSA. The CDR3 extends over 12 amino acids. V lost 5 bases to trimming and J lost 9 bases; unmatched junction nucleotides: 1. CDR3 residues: CASSNRGSPLHF. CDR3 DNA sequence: TGTGCCAGCAGCAACAGGGGTTCACCCCTCCACTTT.

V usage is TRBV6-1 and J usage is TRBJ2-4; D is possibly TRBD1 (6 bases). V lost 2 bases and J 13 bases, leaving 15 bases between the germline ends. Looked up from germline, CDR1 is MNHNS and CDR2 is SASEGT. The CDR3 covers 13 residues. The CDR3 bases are TGTGCCAGCAGTGAATCCACAGGGACCCACCAGTACTTC. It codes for CASSESTGTHQYF.

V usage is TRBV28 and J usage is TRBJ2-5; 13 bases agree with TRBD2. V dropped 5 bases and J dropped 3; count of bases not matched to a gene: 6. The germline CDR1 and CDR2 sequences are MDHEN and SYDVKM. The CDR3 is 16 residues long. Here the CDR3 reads CASSQGLAGLKETQYF. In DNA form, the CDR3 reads TGTGCCAGCAGTCAGGGACTAGCGGGATTAAAAGAGACCCAGTACTTC. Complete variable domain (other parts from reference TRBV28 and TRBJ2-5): DVKVTQSSRYLVKRTGEKVFLECVQDMDHENMFWYRQDPGLGLRLIYFSYDVKMKEKGDIPEGYSVSREKKERFSLILESASTNQTSMYLCASSQGLAGLKETQYFGPGTRLLVL.

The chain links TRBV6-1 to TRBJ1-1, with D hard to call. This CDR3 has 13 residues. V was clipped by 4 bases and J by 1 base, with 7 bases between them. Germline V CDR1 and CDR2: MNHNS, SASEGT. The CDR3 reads CASSGHPNTEAFF. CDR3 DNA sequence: TGTGCCAGCAGTGGACACCCGAACACTGAAGCTTTCTTT.

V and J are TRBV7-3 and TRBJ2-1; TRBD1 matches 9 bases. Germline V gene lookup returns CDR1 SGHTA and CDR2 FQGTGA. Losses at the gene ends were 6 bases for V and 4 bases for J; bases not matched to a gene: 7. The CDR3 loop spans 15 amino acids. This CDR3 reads CASSTRDRVYNEQFF. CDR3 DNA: TGTGCCAGCAGTACCCGGGACAGGGTATACAATGAGCAGTTCTTC.

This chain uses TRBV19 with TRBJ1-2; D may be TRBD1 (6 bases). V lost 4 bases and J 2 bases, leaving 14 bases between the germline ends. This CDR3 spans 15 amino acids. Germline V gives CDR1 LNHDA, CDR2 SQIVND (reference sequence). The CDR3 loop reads CASSTADQGNYGYTF. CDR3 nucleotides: TGTGCCAGTAGTACGGCAGACCAGGGGAACTATGGCTACACCTTC.

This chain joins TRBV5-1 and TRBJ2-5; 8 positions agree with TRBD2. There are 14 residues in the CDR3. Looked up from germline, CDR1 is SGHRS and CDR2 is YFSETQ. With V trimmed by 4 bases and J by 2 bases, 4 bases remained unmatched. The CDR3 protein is CASSPGGSQETQYF. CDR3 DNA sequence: TGCGCCAGCAGCCCGGGAGGGTCTCAAGAGACCCAGTACTTC.

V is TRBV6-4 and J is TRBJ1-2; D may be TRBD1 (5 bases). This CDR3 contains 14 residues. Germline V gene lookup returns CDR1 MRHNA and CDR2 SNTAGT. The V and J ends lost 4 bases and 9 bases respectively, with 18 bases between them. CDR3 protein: CASSASSGLGSYTF. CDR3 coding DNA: TGTGCCAGCAGTGCTTCATCAGGGTTGGGTAGCTACACCTTC.

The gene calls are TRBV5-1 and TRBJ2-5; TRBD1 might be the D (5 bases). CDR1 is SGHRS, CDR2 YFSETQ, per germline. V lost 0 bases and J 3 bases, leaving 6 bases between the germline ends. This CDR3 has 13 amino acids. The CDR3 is CASSLVQEETQYF. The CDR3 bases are TGCGCCAGCAGCTTGGTACAGGAAGAGACCCAGTACTTC. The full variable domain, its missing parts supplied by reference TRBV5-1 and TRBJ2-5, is KAGVTQTPRYLIKTRGQQVTLSCSPISGHRSVSWYQQTPGQGLQFLFEYFSETQRNKGNFPGRFSGRQFSNSRSEMNVSTLELGDSALYLCASSLVQEETQYFGPGTRLLVL.